The rows below give T cell receptor beta chains drawn from one sample of a study of beta chain features in type 1 diabetes. Produced via immunoSEQ multiplex PCR; TCRdb's table is partial and in-frame only. In the table there are approximately 250,000 clones, about 10% of which are singletons. The source material was naive CD4+ T cells from blood. The receptors shown here come from a young woman in good health. CDR3s include the opening cysteine and the closing phenylalanine or tryptophan. The D gene is left open where the match is weak. Part of the rows lack a size; the others show once, few, many or a class for expanded clones.

>NA|TRBV29-1|NA|TRBJ1-1
TGCAGCGTTGAGGGCAGGTATTTAACTGAAGCTTTCTTT
CSVEGRYLTEAFF
>TRBD2|TRBV6-6|few|TRBJ2-1
TGTGCCAGCAGTTACCTCCTAGCGGGGTACAATGAGCAGTTCTTC
CASSYLLAGYNEQFF
>NA|TRBV25-1|NA|TRBJ2-1
TGTGCCAGCAGCACGCACAGGGTCGCCTACAATGAGCAGTTCTTC
CASSTHRVAYNEQFF
>TRBD1|TRBV19|NA|TRBJ2-1
TGTGCCAGTAGTAAGTTGGGACAGGGAGATGAGCAGTTCTTC
CASSKLGQGDEQFF
>TRBD1|TRBV7-3|NA|TRBJ2-3
TGTGCCAGCAGCTTAACACGGGACAGGGGTTCAGATACGCAGTATTTT
CASSLTRDRGSDTQYF
>NA|TRBV6-5|few|TRBJ1-6
TGTGCCAGCAGTGGAAGACAGTATTCACCCCTCCACTTT
CASSGRQYSPLHF
>TRBD1|TRBV7-2|few|TRBJ1-5
TGTGCCAGCAGCTTAGCCAGGGACAGGGGCAATCAGCCCCAGCATTTT
CASSLARDRGNQPQHF
>TRBD2|TRBV7-8|NA|TRBJ2-7
TGTGCCAGCAGCGAAGTTGACGGGAGGGCAGGAGAGCAGTACTTC
CASSEVDGRAGEQYF
>TRBD1|TRBV9|few|TRBJ2-1
TGTGCCAGCAGCAGACGCCCCGGGACAGGGAGCACCTACAATGAGCAGTTCTTC
CASSRRPGTGSTYNEQFF
>TRBD2|TRBV9|NA|TRBJ2-5
TGTGCCAGCAGCCTTGCTAGCGGACAAGAGACCCAGTACTTC
CASSLASGQETQYF
>NA|TRBV5-1|few|TRBJ1-1
TGCGCCAGCAGCTTGGGGGCGGGGGGGAACACTGAAGCTTTCTTT
CASSLGAGGNTEAFF
>TRBD2|TRBV2|NA|TRBJ2-1
TGTGCCAGCAGTGAGATTAAAAGCGGGGGGCGCAATGAGCAGTTCTTC
CASSEIKSGGRNEQFF
>TRBD1|TRBV30|few|TRBJ2-7
TGTGCCTGGAGTAGGACAGGGCACGAGCAGTACTTC
CAWSRTGHEQYF
>NA|TRBV18|NA|TRBJ2-1
TGTGCCAGCTCACCAATAGGAAGCGGGCCCAGGGATGAGCAGTTCTTC
CASSPIGSGPRDEQFF
>TRBD1|TRBV19|few|TRBJ1-1
TGTGCCAGTAGTATTCGGGCAGGGGGCTGGTACACTGAAGCTTTCTTT
CASSIRAGGWYTEAFF
>NA|TRBV5-4|few|TRBJ2-2
TGTGCCAGCAGCTTCCCGTCAGGGAAGACCGGGGAGCTGTTTTTT
CASSFPSGKTGELFF
>NA|TRBV4-1|NA|TRBJ1-1
TGCGCCAGCAGCCAGGATCCTCGGGGAACTGAAGCTTTCTTT
CASSQDPRGTEAFF
>TRBD2|TRBV7-8|NA|TRBJ2-2
TGTGCCAGCAGTCCGACTAGCGGGAGGGCCACCGGGGAGCTGTTTTTT
CASSPTSGRATGELFF
>NA|TRBV6-5|NA|TRBJ1-1
TGTGCCAGCACCCGAGTAGGGGCGAGGACTGAAGCTTTCTTT
CASTRVGARTEAFF
>NA|TRBV30|few|TRBJ2-1
TGTGCCTGGAGTGTACCGCGGGCCCTTAAGAATGAGCAGTTCTTC
CAWSVPRALKNEQFF
>TRBD1|TRBV2|NA|TRBJ2-7
TGTGCCAGCAGTGAACAGGGGGCTTCCTACGAGCAGTACTTC
CASSEQGASYEQYF